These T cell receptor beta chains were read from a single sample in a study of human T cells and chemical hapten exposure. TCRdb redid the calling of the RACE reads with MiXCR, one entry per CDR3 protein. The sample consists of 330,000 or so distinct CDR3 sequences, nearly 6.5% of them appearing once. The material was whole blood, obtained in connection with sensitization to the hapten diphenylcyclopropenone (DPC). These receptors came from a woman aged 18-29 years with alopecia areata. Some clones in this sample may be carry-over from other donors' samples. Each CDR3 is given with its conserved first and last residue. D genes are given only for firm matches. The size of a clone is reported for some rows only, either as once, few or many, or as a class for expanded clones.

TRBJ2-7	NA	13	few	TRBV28	TGTGCCAGCAGTTTCCCAAGGGTCCCCGAGCAGTACTTC	CASSFPRVPEQYF
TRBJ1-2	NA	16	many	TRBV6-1	TGTGCCAGCAGTGGTTATATCGGCAGGGAAGACCATGGCTACACCTTC	CASSGYIGREDHGYTF
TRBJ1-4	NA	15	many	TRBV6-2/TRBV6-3	TGTGCCAGCAGTTACGTGAGGCGCCGAGCCGAAAAACTGTTTTTT	CASSYVRRRAEKLFF
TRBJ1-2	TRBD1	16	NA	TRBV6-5	TGTGCCAGCAGTTACTGGGGACAGGGGACGAACTATGGCTACACCTTC	CASSYWGQGTNYGYTF
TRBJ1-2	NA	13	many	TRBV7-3	TGTGCCAGCAGCCAAGACATTAACTATGGCTACACCTTC	CASSQDINYGYTF
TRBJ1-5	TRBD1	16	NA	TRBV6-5	TGTGCCAGCGGGATTCACCCGGACAGGGGCAATCAGCCCCAGCATTTT	CASGIHPDRGNQPQHF
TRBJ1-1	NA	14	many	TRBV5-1	TGCGCCAGCAGCTTCGACAGAATGAACACTGAAGCTTTCTTT	CASSFDRMNTEAFF
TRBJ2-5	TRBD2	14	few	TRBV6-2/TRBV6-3	TGTGCCAGCAGTTCCATAAGCGGGGCGGAGACCCAGTACTTC	CASSSISGAETQYF
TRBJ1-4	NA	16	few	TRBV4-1	TGCGCCAGCAGCCCCCTACAAGGAGGGAAGGGTGAAAAACTGTTTTTT	CASSPLQGGKGEKLFF
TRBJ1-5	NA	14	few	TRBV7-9	TGTGCCACTTCCGGGCGGGTTAGCAATCAGCCCCAGCATTTT	CATSGRVSNQPQHF
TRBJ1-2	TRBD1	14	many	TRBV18	TGTGCCAGCTCACCAAGGGACAGGGGTCCTGGCTACACCTTC	CASSPRDRGPGYTF
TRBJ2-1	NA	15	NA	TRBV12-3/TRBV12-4	TGTGCCAGCAGTTTAGAGACTATCCCGTACAATGAGCAGTTCTTC	CASSLETIPYNEQFF
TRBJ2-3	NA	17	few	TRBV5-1	TGCGCCAGCAGCCGGTCGGGGGACCCACTTCGCACAGATACGCAGTATTTT	CASSRSGDPLRTDTQYF
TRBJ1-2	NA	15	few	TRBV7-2	TGTGCCAGCAGCCGAGGTACGACGGGGGCCTATGGCTACACCTTC	CASSRGTTGAYGYTF
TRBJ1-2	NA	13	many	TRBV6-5	TGTGCCAGCAGTTCCTCCGCTAACTATGGCTACACCTTC	CASSSSANYGYTF
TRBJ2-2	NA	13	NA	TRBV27	TGTGCCAGCAGACGACTGAACACCGGGGAGCTGTTTTTT	CASRRLNTGELFF
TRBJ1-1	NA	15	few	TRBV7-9	TGTGCCAGCAGCTTAAGGGGGTTGGTGGACACTGAAGCTTTCTTT	CASSLRGLVDTEAFF
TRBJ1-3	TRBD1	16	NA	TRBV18	TGTGCCAGCTCACCAGGACAGGGGGCGACTGGAAACACCATATATTTT	CASSPGQGATGNTIYF
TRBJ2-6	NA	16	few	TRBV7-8	TGTGCCAGCAGCTTCTTCCAGGCGACTGGGGCCAACGTCCTGACTTTC	CASSFFQATGANVLTF
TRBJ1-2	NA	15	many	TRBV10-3	TGTGCCATCAGTGAGAATGGGGGGAAGATAAATGGCTACACCTTC	CAISENGGKINGYTF
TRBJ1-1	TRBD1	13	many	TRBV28	TGTGCCACTAGGGAGACAGGGGCCACTGAAGCTTTCTTT	CATRETGATEAFF
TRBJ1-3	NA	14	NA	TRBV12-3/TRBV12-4	TGTGCCAGCAGGGAACAGGGCTCTGGAAACACCATATATTTT	CASREQGSGNTIYF
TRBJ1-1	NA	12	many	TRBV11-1	TGTGCCAGCAGCCTTGAGTCCACTGAAGCTTTCTTT	CASSLESTEAFF
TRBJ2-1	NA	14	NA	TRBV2	TGTGCCAGCAGTGAACAAGGCCCCGGTTCTGTGTGGATCTTC	CASSEQGPGSVWIF
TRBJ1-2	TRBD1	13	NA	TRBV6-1	TGTGCCGGGGGGACAGGGGTCGGGTATGGCTACACCTTC	CAGGTGVGYGYTF
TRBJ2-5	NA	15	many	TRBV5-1	TGCGCCAGCAGCTTGGAAGTTACAGGGCGAGAGACCCAGTACTTC	CASSLEVTGRETQYF
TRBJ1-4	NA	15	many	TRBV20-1	TGCAGTGCTAGGGACACCAGAGCAACTAATGAAAAACTGTTTTTT	CSARDTRATNEKLFF
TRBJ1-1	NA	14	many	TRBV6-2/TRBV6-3	TGTGCCAGCACCTCACCAACGTTGGGGTCTGAAGCTTTCTTT	CASTSPTLGSEAFF
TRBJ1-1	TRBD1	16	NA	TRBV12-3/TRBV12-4	TGTGCCAGCAGCAGGGGGACAGGGGGAGGGAACACTGAAGCTTTCTTT	CASSRGTGGGNTEAFF
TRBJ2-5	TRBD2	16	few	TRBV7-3	TGTGCCAGCAGCCTCGTGGGGCGGGGGAGGCAAGAGACCCAGTACTTC	CASSLVGRGRQETQYF
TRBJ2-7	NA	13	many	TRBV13	TGTGCCAGCAGCTTAGGACAGGGAGGCGAGCAGTACTTC	CASSLGQGGEQYF
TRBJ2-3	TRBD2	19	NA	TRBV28	TGTGCCAGCAGCAAACTAGCGGGGGCGATGCCGAGGGAGACAGATACGCAGTATTTT	CASSKLAGAMPRETDTQYF
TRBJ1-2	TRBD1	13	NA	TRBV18	TGTGCCAGCTCACGGACAGGGGAGAAAGGCTACACCTTC	CASSRTGEKGYTF
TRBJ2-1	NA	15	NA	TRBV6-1	TGTGCCAGCACCCGTGGGGCGGGTCCCTTCGATGAGCAGTTCTTC	CASTRGAGPFDEQFF
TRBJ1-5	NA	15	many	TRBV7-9	TGTGCCAGCAGCTCTGGACAGTTTAGCAATCAGCCCCAGCATTTT	CASSSGQFSNQPQHF
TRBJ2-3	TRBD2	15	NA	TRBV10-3	TGTGCCATCAGGGACCCGGGGGGGCAGACAGATACGCAGTATTTT	CAIRDPGGQTDTQYF
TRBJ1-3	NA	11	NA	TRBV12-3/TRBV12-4	TGTGCCAGCAGTAAGGGGAACACCATATATTTT	CASSKGNTIYF
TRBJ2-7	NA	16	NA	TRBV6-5	TGTGCCAGCAGTTACGGTTCACCGGGTCAGGGGTTCGAGCAGTACTTC	CASSYGSPGQGFEQYF
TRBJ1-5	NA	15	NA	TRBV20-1	TGCAGTGCTAGAGTTCCCGGACAGTACAATCAGCCCCAGCATTTT	CSARVPGQYNQPQHF
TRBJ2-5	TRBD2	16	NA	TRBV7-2	TGTGCCAGCAGCTCCCCCATATTAGCGGGGATGGAGACCCAGTACTTC	CASSSPILAGMETQYF
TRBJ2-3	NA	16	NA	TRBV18	TGTGCCAGCTCACCCCCCGAAGGGGGTCGGTCAGATACGCAGTATTTT	CASSPPEGGRSDTQYF
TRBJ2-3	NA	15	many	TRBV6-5	TGTGCCAGCAGTTTCTCAACCTGGGAGACAGATACGCAGTATTTT	CASSFSTWETDTQYF
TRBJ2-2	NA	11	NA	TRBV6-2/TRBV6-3	TGTGCCAGCAGTTGGTCCGGGGAGCTGTTTTTT	CASSWSGELFF
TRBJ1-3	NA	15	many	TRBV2	TGTGCCAGCACCCCGGAGGGCAGCTCTGGAAACACCATATATTTT	CASTPEGSSGNTIYF
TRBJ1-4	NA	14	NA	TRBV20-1	TGCAGTGCTAGGACGACAGGTCGAGATGAAAAACTGTTTTTT	CSARTTGRDEKLFF
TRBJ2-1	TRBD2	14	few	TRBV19	TGTGCCAGTAGTATAGCGGGGGGGCACAATGAGCAGTTCTTC	CASSIAGGHNEQFF